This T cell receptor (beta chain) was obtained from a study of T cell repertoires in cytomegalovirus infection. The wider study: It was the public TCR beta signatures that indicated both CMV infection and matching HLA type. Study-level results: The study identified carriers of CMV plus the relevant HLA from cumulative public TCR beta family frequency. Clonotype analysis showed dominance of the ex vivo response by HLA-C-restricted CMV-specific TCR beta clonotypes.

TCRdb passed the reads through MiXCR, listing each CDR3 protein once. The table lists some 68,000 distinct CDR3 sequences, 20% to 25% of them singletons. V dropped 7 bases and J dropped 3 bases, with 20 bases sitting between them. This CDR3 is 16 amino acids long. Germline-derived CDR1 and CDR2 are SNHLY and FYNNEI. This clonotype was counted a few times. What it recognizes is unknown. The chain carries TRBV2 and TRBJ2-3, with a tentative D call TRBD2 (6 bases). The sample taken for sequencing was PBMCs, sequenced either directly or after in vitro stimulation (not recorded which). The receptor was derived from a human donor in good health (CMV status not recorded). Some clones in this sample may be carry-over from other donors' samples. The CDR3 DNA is TGTGCCAGCAAAGGCGATGGGGGGATCATAACAGATACGCAGTATTTT. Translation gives CASKGDGGIITDTQYF. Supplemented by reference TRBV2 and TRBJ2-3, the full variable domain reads EPEVTQTPSHQVTQMGQEVILRCVPISNHLYFYWYRQILGQKVEFLVSFYNNEISEKSEIFDDQFSVERPDGSNFTLKIRSTKLEDSAMYFCASKGDGGIITDTQYFGPGTRLTVL.